This entry lists 14 T cell receptor beta chains sequenced from one sample in a study of untreated major depressive disorder. Measured with immunoSEQ multiplex PCR; TCRdb has only the in-frame clones, and not every one. The sample includes about 21,000 clones, approximately 89% of them seen just once. Input material: CD4+ T cells from PBMCs. Source of these receptors: a woman aged 40-49 years in good health.

The CDR3 sequence: CASSLEGVRTYEQYF. The CDR3 region has the DNA TGTGCCAGCAGCTTAGAGGGGGTCAGAACCTACGAGCAGTACTTC. V usage is TRBV11-2 and J usage is TRBJ2-7, with D possibly being TRBD1 or TRBD2 (5 bases each). CDR1 SGHAT and CDR2 FQNNGV come from the germline V gene. With 0 bases removed from V and 2 bases from J, the gap between germline ends came to 11 bases. CDR3 length: 15 amino acids.

The chain is built from TRBV6-5 and TRBJ1-3; 7 bases match TRBD1. There are 16 residues in the CDR3. V gave up 0 bases and J gave up 1 base; unmatched junction bases: 3. Germline V lookup: CDR1 MNHEY, CDR2 SVGAGI. CDR3 sequence reads: CASSYSIQGSGNTIYF. The CDR3 coding sequence is TGTGCCAGCAGTTACTCGATACAGGGGTCTGGAAACACCATATATTTT.

The chain is built from TRBV5-1 and TRBJ2-7; the match to TRBD2 covers 11 bases. The V segment lost 2 bases and the J segment 7 bases; nucleotides outside the gene matches: 8. The CDR3 is 15 residues long. CDR1 and CDR2 (germline): SGHRS, YFSETQ. The CDR3, as DNA: TGCGCCAGCAGCTTTGGCCTAGCGGGAGGTTTAGAGCAGTACTTC. This translates into CASSFGLAGGLEQYF.

This chain uses TRBV11-3 with TRBJ1-1, with D unclear. V was shortened by 0 bases and J by 7 bases, with 3 bases between the two germline ends. The CDR3 runs to 11 residues. The germline V gene has CDR1 SGHNT and CDR2 YENEEA. This chain's CDR3 is CASSLDHEAFF. Written as DNA, the CDR3 is TGTGCCAGCAGCTTAGATCATGAAGCTTTCTTT. Full variable domain (missing parts from reference TRBV11-3 and TRBJ1-1): EAGVVQSPRYKIIEKKQPVAFWCNPISGHNTLYWYLQNLGQGPELLIRYENEEAVDDSQLPKDRFSAERLKGVDSTLKIQPAELGDSAVYLCASSLDHEAFFGQGTRLTVV.

The chain recombines TRBV11-2 with TRBJ2-2; D possibly uses TRBD1 or TRBD2 (5 bases each). V lost 1 base and J lost 4, with 13 bases in between. Germline loops: CDR1 SGHAT, CDR2 FQNNGV. CDR3 size: 16 residues. The CDR3 bases are TGTGCCAGCAGCTTAGCTACGGGGCTTGGCACCGGGGAGCTGTTTTTT. Its protein is CASSLATGLGTGELFF.

The gene calls are TRBV4-2 and TRBJ1-6; 8 bases line up with TRBD1. V lost 0 bases to trimming and J lost 9 bases; unmatched junction nucleotides: 4. This CDR3 has 15 amino acids. Germline V gene lookup returns CDR1 LGHNA and CDR2 YNFKEQ. The CDR3 sequence is CASSQEYRGSSPLHF. CDR3 nucleotides: TGTGCCAGCAGCCAAGAATACAGGGGGTCTTCACCCCTCCACTTT.

The chain carries TRBV7-9 and TRBJ1-6, with D possibly TRBD1 on 6 matching bases. Trimming left V 2 bases short and J 9 bases short, with 11 bases between. The CDR3 is made up of 14 amino acids. Germline-derived CDR1 and CDR2 are SEHNR and FQNEAQ (reference sequence). The CDR3 sequence is CASSLTGLGSPLHF. The CDR3 DNA follows: TGTGCCAGCAGCTTAACAGGGCTTGGTTCACCCCTCCACTTT.

This chain joins TRBV5-1 and TRBJ2-5; TRBD2 aligns across 7 bases. Trimming removed 4 bases from V and 5 bases from J; junction bases left unmatched: 2. From germline, CDR1 is SGHRS and CDR2 YFSETQ. The CDR3 has 12 residues. This chain's CDR3 is CASSPGGETQYF. The CDR3 region has the DNA TGCGCCAGCAGCCCCGGGGGGGAGACCCAGTACTTC. Drawing the rest from reference TRBV5-1 and TRBJ2-5, the complete variable domain is KAGVTQTPRYLIKTRGQQVTLSCSPISGHRSVSWYQQTPGQGLQFLFEYFSETQRNKGNFPGRFSGRQFSNSRSEMNVSTLELGDSALYLCASSPGGETQYFGPGTRLLVL.

A few counts support this clone. V gene TRBV27 combines with J gene TRBJ2-3; D gene uncertain. This CDR3 region has 14 residues. Germline values: CDR1 MNHEY, CDR2 SMNVEV (reference sequence). The V end lost 5 bases, the J end lost 0 bases, and 9 bases lay between the germline ends. In nucleotides, the CDR3 is TGTGCCAGCAGTACGACGTTTAGCACAGATACGCAGTATTTT. Protein: CASSTTFSTDTQYF.

The chain is built from TRBV29-1 and TRBJ1-2; no reliable D call. Trimming shortened V by 1 base and J by 6 bases, and 9 bases separated the two germline ends. Germline loops: CDR1 SQVTM, CDR2 ANQGSEA. This CDR3 is 12 amino acids long. The CDR3 nucleotides are TGCAGCGTTGAAGCAGTAGGGAATGGCTACACCTTC. Its protein product is CSVEAVGNGYTF.

V and J are TRBV19 and TRBJ1-3, with D maybe TRBD1 (5 bases). The V end lost 6 bases, the J end lost 0 bases, and 15 bases lay between the germline ends. Germline V lookup: CDR1 LNHDA, CDR2 SQIVND (reference sequence). The CDR3 sequence is 16 residues long. The CDR3 coding sequence is TGTGCCAGTAGAACGACAGCCACCAACTCTGGAAACACCATATATTTT. Its protein product is CASRTTATNSGNTIYF.

This clone was detected once. V usage is TRBV9 and J usage is TRBJ2-2; the match to TRBD1 covers 8 bases. Germline CDR1 is SGDLS and CDR2 is YYNGEE. CDR3 length equals 16 residues. Trimming removed 3 bases from V and 4 bases from J; junction bases left unmatched: 8. In nucleotides, the CDR3 is TGTGCCAGCAGCGCGCAGGGGGCTTGGGTCACCGGGGAGCTGTTTTTT. It codes for CASSAQGAWVTGELFF.

The chain is built from TRBV5-4 and TRBJ1-2, with D maybe TRBD1 (5 bases). Germline CDR1 reads SGHNT; CDR2 reads YYREEE (reference sequence). The CDR3 sequence is 13 residues long. Trimming took off 4 bases at V and 8 bases at J, with 15 bases between the two ends. In DNA form, the CDR3 reads TGTGCCAGCAGCGTTCGTGGGGCGCCGGGCTACACCTTC. This codes for CASSVRGAPGYTF.

The chain joins TRBV6-5 to TRBJ2-7; D ambiguous. V shed 2 bases and J shed 7 bases, with 12 bases lying between them. Germline V CDR1 and CDR2: MNHEY, SVGAGI. The CDR3 loop spans 13 amino acids. CDR3 loop: CASSYGHLGEQYF. As DNA, the CDR3 is TGTGCCAGCAGTTACGGGCACCTGGGGGAGCAGTACTTC.